One and the same sample provided the 6 T cell receptor beta chains below, sequenced in a study of response to subunit inactivated influenza vaccine. TCRdb itself ran the RT-PCR reads through MiXCR, one entry per CDR3 protein. The data hold about 540,000 distinct CDR3 sequences, with approximately 22% observed a single time. Separately, the same data were catalogued under a study of T cells expressing NK-cell markers. That source reports: UMIs were included in TCR beta cDNA generated by 5'RACE template switching.

Sequenced here: CD4+ T cells sorted from PBMCs, sampled approximately 13 days after vaccination. These receptors were collected from a man between 50 and 59 years old who received an inactivated influenza vaccine.

This clonotype was counted a few times. The chain employs TRBV6-1 and TRBJ1-2; a weak D match, TRBD1 (6 bases). V gave up 7 bases and J gave up 4 bases, with 19 bases separating them. This CDR3 is 15 amino acids long. Germline values: CDR1 MNHNS, CDR2 SASEGT. The CDR3 DNA follows: TGTGCCAGCACTCCCTTCCGGGACACCGTCTATGGCTACACCTTC. This sequence encodes CASTPFRDTVYGYTF.

The chain uses TRBV20-1 and TRBJ2-3; TRBD2 is a possible D gene (5 bases). Germline CDR1 and CDR2: DFQATT and SNEGSKA (reference sequence). The CDR3 consists of 14 residues. Trimming left V 6 bases short and J 1 base short, with 14 bases between. In DNA, the CDR3 is TGCAGTGCCGAGGGCCTTCGGGGCACAGATACGCAGTATTTT. Protein product: CSAEGLRGTDTQYF.

The V call is TRBV5-1, the J call TRBJ2-3; 10 bases map to TRBD1. The CDR3 runs 15 residues. Trimming cost V 5 bases and J 3 bases; bases outside gene matches: 6. Germline CDR1 is SGHRS and CDR2 is YFSETQ. CDR3 sequence: CASSIADRGTDTQYF. In nucleotides, the CDR3 is TGCGCCAGCAGTATCGCGGACAGGGGGACAGATACGCAGTATTTT.

This clonotype turned up a few times. V and J are TRBV18 and TRBJ2-7; D unclear. Germline lookup yields CDR1 KGHSH and CDR2 LQKENI. CDR3 length: 15 amino acids. Trimming pared 0 bases from V and 3 bases from J, leaving 12 bases between. This chain's CDR3 is CASSPPGMSVYEQYF. Written as DNA, the CDR3 is TGTGCCAGCTCACCACCGGGGATGAGTGTCTACGAGCAGTACTTC.

This clonotype came up many times. The chain couples TRBV5-5 to TRBJ2-7, with D unresolved. The germline V gene encodes CDR1 SGHKS and CDR2 YYEKEE (reference sequence). This CDR3 comprises 13 residues. V lost 3 bases, J lost 0 bases, and 7 bases lay in between. The CDR3 DNA follows: TGTGCCAGCAGCTCGGCCAGCTCCTACGAGCAGTACTTC. Protein: CASSSASSYEQYF.

The V gene is TRBV4-1, the J gene TRBJ1-4, with D perhaps matching TRBD1 (5 bases). This CDR3 region has 16 residues. CDR1 is MGHRA, CDR2 YSYEKL, per germline. The V end was cut by 4 bases, the J end by 10 bases, with 22 bases between. DNA for the CDR3: TGCGCCAGCAGCCCCGCCATCTGGGACGCTAAGGGAAAACTGTTTTTT. Its protein product is CASSPAIWDAKGKLFF.